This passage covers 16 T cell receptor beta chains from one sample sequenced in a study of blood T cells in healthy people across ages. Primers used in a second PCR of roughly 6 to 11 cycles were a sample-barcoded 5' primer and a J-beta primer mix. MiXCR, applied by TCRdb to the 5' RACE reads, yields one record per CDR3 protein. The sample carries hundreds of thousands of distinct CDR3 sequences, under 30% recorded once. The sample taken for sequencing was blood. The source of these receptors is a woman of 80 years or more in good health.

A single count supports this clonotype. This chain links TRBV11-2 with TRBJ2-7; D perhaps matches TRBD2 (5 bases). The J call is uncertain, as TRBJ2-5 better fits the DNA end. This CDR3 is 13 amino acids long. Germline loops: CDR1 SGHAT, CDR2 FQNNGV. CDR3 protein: CASRPPGRETQYF. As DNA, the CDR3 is TGTGCCAGCAGGCCCCCGGGGAGAGAGACCCAGTACTTC.

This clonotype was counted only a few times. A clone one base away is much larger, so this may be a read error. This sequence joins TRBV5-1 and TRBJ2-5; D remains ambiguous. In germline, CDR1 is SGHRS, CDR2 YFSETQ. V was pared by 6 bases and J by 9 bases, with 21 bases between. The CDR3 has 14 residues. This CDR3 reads CASKWSQFVEAQYF. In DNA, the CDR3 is TGCGCCAGCAAATGGAGCCAGTTTGTTGAGGCCCAGTACTTC.

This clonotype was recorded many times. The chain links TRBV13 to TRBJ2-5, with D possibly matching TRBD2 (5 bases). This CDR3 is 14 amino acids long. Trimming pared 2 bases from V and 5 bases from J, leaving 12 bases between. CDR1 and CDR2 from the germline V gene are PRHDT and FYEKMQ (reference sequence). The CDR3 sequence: CASSLRRWEETQYF. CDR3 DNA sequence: TGTGCCAGCAGCTTAAGACGGTGGGAGGAGACCCAGTACTTC.

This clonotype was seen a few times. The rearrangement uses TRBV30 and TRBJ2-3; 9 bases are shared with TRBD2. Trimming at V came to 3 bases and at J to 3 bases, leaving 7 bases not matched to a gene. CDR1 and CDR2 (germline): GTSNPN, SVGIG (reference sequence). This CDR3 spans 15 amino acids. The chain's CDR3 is CAWSLLAGQTDTQYF. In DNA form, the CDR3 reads TGTGCCTGGAGCCTACTAGCGGGCCAAACAGATACGCAGTATTTT.

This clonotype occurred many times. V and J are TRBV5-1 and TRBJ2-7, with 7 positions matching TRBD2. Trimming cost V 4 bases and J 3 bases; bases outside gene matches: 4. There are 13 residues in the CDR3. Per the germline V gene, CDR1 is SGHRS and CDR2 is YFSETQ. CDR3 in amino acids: CASSSGAYYEQYF. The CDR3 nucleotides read TGCGCCAGCAGCAGCGGGGCTTACTACGAGCAGTACTTC.

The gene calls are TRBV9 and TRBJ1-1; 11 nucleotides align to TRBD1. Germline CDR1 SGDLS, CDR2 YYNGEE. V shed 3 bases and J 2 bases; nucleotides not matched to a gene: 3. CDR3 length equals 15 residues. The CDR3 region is CASSARTGGNTEAFF. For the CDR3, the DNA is TGTGCCAGCAGCGCAAGGACAGGGGGCAACACTGAAGCTTTCTTT. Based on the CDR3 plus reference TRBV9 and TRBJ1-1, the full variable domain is DSGVTQTPKHLITATGQRVTLRCSPRSGDLSVYWYQQSLDQGLQFLIQYYNGEERAKGNILERFSAQQFPDLHSELNLSSLELGDSALYFCASSARTGGNTEAFFGQGTRLTVV.

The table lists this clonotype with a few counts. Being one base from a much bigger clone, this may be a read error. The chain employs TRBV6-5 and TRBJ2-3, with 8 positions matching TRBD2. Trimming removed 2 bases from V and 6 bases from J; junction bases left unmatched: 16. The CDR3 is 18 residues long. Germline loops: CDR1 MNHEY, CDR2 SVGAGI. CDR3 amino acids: CASSYVRSTSGGGDTQYF. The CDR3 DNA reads TGTGCCAGCAGTTACGTCCGATCGACAAGCGGGGGAGGGGATACGCAGTATTTT.

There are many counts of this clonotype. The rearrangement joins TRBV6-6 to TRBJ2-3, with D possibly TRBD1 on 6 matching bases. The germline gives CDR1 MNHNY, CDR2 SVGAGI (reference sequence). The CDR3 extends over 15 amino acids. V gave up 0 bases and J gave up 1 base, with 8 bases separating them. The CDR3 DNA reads TGTGCCAGCAGTTACTCGGGGGCAGGCACAGATACGCAGTATTTT. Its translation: CASSYSGAGTDTQYF.

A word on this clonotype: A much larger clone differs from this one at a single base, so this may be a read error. CDR3 sequence reads: CAISASGQGNTEAFF. DNA of the CDR3: TGTGCCATCAGTGCTTCTGGACAGGGGAACACTGAAGCTTTCTTT. The J gene is TRBJ1-1, the V gene TRBV10-3, with 8 bases fitting TRBD1. This CDR3 contains 15 residues. V shed 4 bases, J shed 1 base, and the junction held 5 bases outside the gene matches. Germline V gives CDR1 ENHRY, CDR2 SYGVKD.

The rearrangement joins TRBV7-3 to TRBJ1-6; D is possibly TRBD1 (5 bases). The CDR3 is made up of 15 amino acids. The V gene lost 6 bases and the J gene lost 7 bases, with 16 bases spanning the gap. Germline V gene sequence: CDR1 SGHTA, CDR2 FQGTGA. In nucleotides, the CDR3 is TGTGCCAGCAGGATCCCGGGACGAAACAATTCACCCCTCCACTTT. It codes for CASRIPGRNNSPLHF. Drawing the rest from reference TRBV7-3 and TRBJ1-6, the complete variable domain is GAGVSQTPSNKVTEKGKYVELRCDPISGHTALYWYRQSLGQGPEFLIYFQGTGAADDSGLPNDRFFAVRPEGSVSTLKIQRTERGDSAVYLCASRIPGRNNSPLHFGNGTRLTVT.

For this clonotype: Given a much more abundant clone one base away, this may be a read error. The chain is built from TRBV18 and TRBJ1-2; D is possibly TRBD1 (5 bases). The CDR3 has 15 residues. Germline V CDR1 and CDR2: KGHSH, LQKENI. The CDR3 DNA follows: TGTGCCAGCCCACCCATAGAAGGGACTTCGGAAGGCTACACCTTC. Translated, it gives CASPPIEGTSEGYTF.

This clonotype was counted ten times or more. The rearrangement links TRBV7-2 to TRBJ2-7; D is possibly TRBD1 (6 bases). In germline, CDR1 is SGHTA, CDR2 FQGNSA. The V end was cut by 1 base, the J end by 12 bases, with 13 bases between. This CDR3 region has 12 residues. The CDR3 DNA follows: TGTGCCAGCAGCTTAGATATAGGACAGACGTACTTC. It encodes CASSLDIGQTYF.

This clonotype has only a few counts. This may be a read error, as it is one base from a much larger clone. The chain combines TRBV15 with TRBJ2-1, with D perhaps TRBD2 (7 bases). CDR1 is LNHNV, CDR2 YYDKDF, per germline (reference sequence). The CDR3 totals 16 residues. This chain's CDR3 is CAASILSPGGGYEQFF. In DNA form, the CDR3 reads TGTGCCGCCAGCATCCTCTCCCCGGGGGGCGGCTATGAGCAGTTCTTC.

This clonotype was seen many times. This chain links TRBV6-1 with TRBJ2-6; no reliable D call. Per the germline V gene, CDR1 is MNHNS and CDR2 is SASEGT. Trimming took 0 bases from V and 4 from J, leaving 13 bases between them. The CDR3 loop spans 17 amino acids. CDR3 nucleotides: TGTGCCAGCAGTGAAGCCCCCCTTGTCCCCGGGGCCAACGTCCTGACTTTC. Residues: CASSEAPLVPGANVLTF.

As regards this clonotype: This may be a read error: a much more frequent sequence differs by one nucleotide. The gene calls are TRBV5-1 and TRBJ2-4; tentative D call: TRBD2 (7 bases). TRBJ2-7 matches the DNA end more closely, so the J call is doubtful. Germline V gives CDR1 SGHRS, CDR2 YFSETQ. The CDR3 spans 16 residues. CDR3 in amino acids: CASSLGAGGRPYEQYF. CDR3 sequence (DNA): TGCGCCAGCAGCTTGGGAGCCGGGGGGCGACCCTACGAGCAGTACTTC.

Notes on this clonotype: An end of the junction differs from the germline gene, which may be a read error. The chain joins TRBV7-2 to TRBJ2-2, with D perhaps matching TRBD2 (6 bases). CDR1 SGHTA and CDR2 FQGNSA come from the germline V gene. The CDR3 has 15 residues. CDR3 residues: CASSLADTYTGGLFF. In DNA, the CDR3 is TGTGCCAGCAGCTTAGCCGACACGTACACCGGGGGGCTGTTTTTT.